The 7 T cell receptor beta chains below all came from one sample that was sequenced in a study of T-cell memory formation after mild COVID-19. TCRdb reanalysed the 5' RACE reads using MiXCR and keeps one entry per CDR3 protein. The table has hundreds of thousands of distinct CDR3 sequences, 15% to 20% seen once. Sample: PBMCs or a T cell subset sorted from them (not recorded which). All receptors derive from a young man who had mild COVID-19 (a few samples of this study predate the infection). Cell type and time point are not known.

This clonotype has at least ten counts. V and J are TRBV6-2 or TRBV6-3 and TRBJ1-2, with D hard to call. CDR1 and CDR2 (germline): MNHEY, SVGEGT. The germline V and J ends were trimmed by 6 bases and 4 bases, with 6 bases remaining between them. CDR3 length: 11 amino acids. In DNA form, the CDR3 reads TGTGCCAGCAGGACCGGCTATGGCTACACCTTC. Its protein is CASRTGYGYTF.

The chain recombines TRBV27 with TRBJ2-7; a weak D match, TRBD1 (6 bases). This CDR3 has 15 amino acids. CDR1 MNHEY and CDR2 SMNVEV come from the germline V gene (reference sequence). V lost 6 bases to trimming and J lost 2 bases, with 17 bases between them. CDR3 nucleotides: TGTGCCAGCAGGAAGATGACAGGAATAACCTACGAGCAGTACGTC. Encoded protein: CASRKMTGITYEQYV.

This clonotype came up a few times. This chain joins TRBV4-3 and TRBJ2-3; D gene uncertain. CDR1 LGHNA and CDR2 YSLEER come from the germline V gene. The CDR3 is 13 residues long. V was shortened by 5 bases and J by 6 bases, with 12 bases between the two germline ends. CDR3 sequence: CASSGRPGDTQYF. CDR3 coding DNA: TGCGCCAGCAGCGGCCGTCCTGGGGATACGCAGTATTTT.

The chain combines TRBV5-6 with TRBJ1-1; D gene ambiguous. The CDR3 has 12 residues. V lost 3 bases and J 4 bases, leaving 7 bases between the germline ends. CDR1 is SGHDT and CDR2 is YYEEEE in the germline V gene. The CDR3 protein is CASSWEGTEAFF. In DNA form, the CDR3 reads TGTGCCAGCAGCTGGGAAGGCACTGAAGCTTTCTTT.

This clonotype was found many times. At one of its ends the junction is not consistent with the germline gene, which may arise from a read error. This chain joins TRBV9 and TRBJ2-4; D possibly uses TRBD1 or TRBD2 (5 bases each). Germline values: CDR1 SGDLS, CDR2 YYNGEE. The CDR3 has 13 amino acids. CDR3 sequence: CASSPTPEGRRSF. The CDR3 coding sequence is TGTGCCAGCAGCCCAACCCCCGAGGGGCGCCGCTCCTTC.

The chain recombines TRBV20-1 with TRBJ2-3; 9 bases line up with TRBD2. Germline values: CDR1 DFQATT, CDR2 SNEGSKA (reference sequence). The CDR3 sequence is 14 residues long. V lost 5 bases to trimming and J lost 2 bases; unmatched junction nucleotides: 5. The CDR3 region is CSAYSGGLTDTQYF. Written as DNA, the CDR3 is TGCAGTGCTTATAGCGGGGGCCTCACAGATACGCAGTATTTT.

This chain connects TRBV18 to TRBJ2-5, with a tentative D call TRBD2 (5 bases). Trimming pared 2 bases from V and 4 bases from J, leaving 17 bases between. Germline assignment: CDR1 KGHSH and CDR2 LQKENI. This CDR3 spans 16 amino acids. The DNA for the CDR3 is TGTGCCAGCTCACCAGTCACGAGAACCGGAGGAGAGACCCAGTACTTC. Its translation is CASSPVTRTGGETQYF.